Sequencing of this T cell receptor beta chain was carried out in a study of cytomegalovirus exposure and HLA in healthy donors (dated by TCRdb to about 2017). Looking at the study overall: In an earlier analysis of around 540 of the donors, about 260 Gb of sequence data and 90 million to 120 million unique TCR beta sequences from 150 million to 200 million T cells were reported. An early release covering 550 to 700 HLA-typed donors comprised roughly 300 gigabases of sequencing data and around 80 million unique TCR sequences. Among the roughly 430 genotyped donors, more than 70% belonged to the genetic ancestry cluster associated with self-reported Caucasian donors. The study aimed to test whether signatures of past pathogen exposure could be identified by cataloging public T cell receptors. The study profiled the T cell repertoires of 666 subjects by immunosequencing and related them to cytomegalovirus serostatus. A separate validation cohort of 100 to 150 different subjects was used in addition to the roughly 720-subject first cohort. To predict cytomegalovirus infection status, the study combined high-throughput TCR immunosequencing, statistical association of individual TCRs with disease status, and machine learning. In a later analysis, previously published TCR beta repertoires from several hundred donors were re-analyzed and high-resolution HLA genotyping was added so that TCR occurrence patterns could be studied. In the later analysis, no new phenotypic data were used to find candidate immune exposures; instead, reliance was placed on TCR beta sequences and their occurrence across donors. An earlier analysis of fewer than 750 of the donors used high-throughput TCR beta sequencing to judge whether each TCR beta V gene segment behaved as functional or pseudogenic. Donor age, sex, ethnicity and CMV serostatus were compiled together with the repertoire data. Genome-wide SNP genotypes for about 65% of the roughly 700 donors were used in a later genetic analysis, which treated that subset as a discovery cohort. Every repertoire in the discovery cohort had been generated on one and the same sequencing platform. Class I and class II HLA loci were covered by the typing at four-digit resolution. The number of typed donors differed by locus: 629-630 for A, B, C, DRB1 and DQB1; 500 to 550 for DQA1; roughly 600 for DPA1; and some 430 for DPB1. Four or five DR-DQ haplotypes were handled as single units for association and clustering, since linkage in the cohort was strong. On average, 235,054 unique TCR beta nucleotide sequences were sequenced per donor among 300 to 500 genotyped donors of the cohort, with roughly a sixth of those sequences being non-productive. The full study reports these points: Immune exposure information for the cohort was limited to CMV serostatus. In a later analysis, HLA-associated TCR beta chains were found to be more clonally expanded and to have lower generation probabilities than equally common non-associated chains. A later analysis found that TCR association rates varied across HLA loci, with DRB1 alleles showing the most associated TCRs and HLA-C alleles the fewest. In vitro tests confirmed that a few of the cytomegalovirus-associated TCR beta chains recognize cytomegalovirus antigens. HLA typing was unavailable for some donors at each locus, so association tests used only the typed subset. Most TCR sequences were seen in very few donors, while some public TCRs were found in many individuals. Only TCR beta chains were sequenced in this cohort, and the absence of alpha or paired-chain data limited detectable features. Specific HLA alleles were associated with 16,951 TCR beta sequences at a false discovery rate of 0.05 in a later analysis. When HLA alleles, especially DR and DQ, strongly co-occurred, TCR associations were difficult to assign to individual alleles. The authors suggested that the approach could potentially be generalized to other disease states and immunological phenotypes. In an earlier analysis of fewer than 750 of the donors, most TCR beta V segments were observed in productive rearrangements about 87% or about 30% of the time, broadly matching IMGT annotations. A later genetic analysis reported fewer N-insertions in productive TCRs among donors in an Asian-associated ancestry cluster than the roughly 700-donor mean. Because counts were too low, approximately 15 rarely observed V segments, including chromosome 9 orphons, were excluded from the earlier analysis of several hundred of the donors. In both the original and validation cohorts, the classifier was reported to diagnose cytomegalovirus status with high specificity and sensitivity. Linkage disequilibrium might explain the correlated functional status among segregating V segments, but an unknown experimental factor could not be excluded. According to a later analysis, most CMV-associated TCR beta chains appeared to be HLA-restricted, and the HLA associations seemed to be driven largely by CMV exposure. The sequencing pipeline was judged likely to have produced a cluster of highly shared sequence variants as a technical artifact. A later analysis reported that several top co-occurrence clusters appeared linked to parvovirus B19, influenza, CMV and Epstein-Barr virus. A total of fewer than 200 TCR beta chains were listed by the study as associated with cytomegalovirus. Roughly uniform sequencing depth across donors was assumed in presence/absence analyses, although this assumption may not hold. Some IMGT-functional V segments, including TRBV6-2 and TRBV6-3, could not be distinguished by the 87-base-pair reads and were therefore excluded. A further reported finding was that TCR beta sequences accurately predicted the HLA-A and HLA-B alleles for most subjects in the first cohort. In a later genetic analysis, a missense DCLRE1C variant was associated with V-gene and J-gene trimming of TCR beta chains, and the association was replicated in an independent cohort.

Libraries were built with the immunoSEQ multiplex PCR assay. A mixture of 60 forward primers for TCR Vbeta segments and 13 reverse primers for TCR Jbeta segments was used in the multiplex PCR. The CDR3 region of rearranged TCR beta genes was amplified from genomic DNA with a multiplex PCR assay. On the Illumina HiSeq System, the amplified TCR beta libraries were sequenced as 87-base-pair reads. Turning to the authors' computational methods: A later analysis tallied roughly 80 million unique TCR beta chains across the approximately 670 repertoires, and about 12 million of those chains were shared by two or more donors. A nearest-neighbor algorithm error-corrected the raw reads and collapsed the reads into unique sequences, merging closely related sequences to remove PCR and sequencing errors. To assign V, D and J gene segments, CDR3 sequences were aligned to IMGT reference sequences. For a sequence to be retained, a match of at least six nucleotides was required to both a V gene segment and a J gene segment. A rearrangement counted as productive if the CDR3 had no stop codons and remained in frame with V and J, and every other rearrangement counted as non-productive. CDR3 was defined according to IMGT convention as the region running from the second conserved V-encoded cysteine to the conserved J-encoded phenylalanine. In an earlier analysis of approximately 500 of the donors, sequences lacking an unambiguous match to a single V gene segment were excluded. In an earlier analysis of several hundred of the donors, a V segment was called functional when productive rearrangements were above 56.7%, and segregating when the standard deviation between donors exceeded 5%. A statistical classification framework was developed to diagnose cytomegalovirus status using the catalog of TCR beta chain sequences. A later analysis assigned V and J genes by comparing TCR nucleotide sequences with IMGT/GENE-DB human TR gene sequences. In a later analysis, CDR3 sequences and most-parsimonious VDJ recombination scenarios were assigned using the TCRdist pipeline. In a later analysis, each TCR beta chain was defined by its CDR3 amino acid sequence together with its V-gene family, and reads lacking a unique V-gene family were excluded. In a later analysis, 450 to 600 highly shared, low-generation-probability nucleotide sequences were removed to address suspected cross-contamination and a sequencing artifact. A later analysis calculated a clonal expansion index for each public chain from normalized within-repertoire ranks of inferred template counts. In a later analysis, generation probabilities were computed with a VDJ recombination model fitted to out-of-frame rearrangements, and the resulting probabilities were checked against IGoR. In a later analysis, TCR-TCR, TCR-HLA and TCR-CMV co-occurrence was scored with hypergeometric tests, and a repertoire-size bias correction was applied to TCR pairs. A later analysis estimated false discovery rates by permuting HLA or CMV assignments 20 times. In a later analysis, co-occurring TCRs were grouped with DBSCAN, and TCRdist sequence similarity was added when clustering was performed within HLA-allele-positive subsets. Repertoires with fewer than 30,000 or more than 120,000 public chains, plus five repertoires with anomalous nucleotide sharing, were excluded from co-occurrence clustering. The clones in this table, taken by TCRdb from immuneACCESS, are in-frame only. Not every clone is retained; where verified, under half of the shortfall comes from an unresolved V gene, and the cause of the rest is unknown. The DNA was the basis for D and trimming; V, J and clone size are from that table. The sample table records more than 85,000 clones; 55% to 75% of these occur just once. The ten most abundant clones make up about 5.7% of the sample.

Comments on this clone: Its antigen has not been determined. Nothing much larger sits one base from this clone, and base qualities are not available.

The cohort comprised approximately 700 healthy bone marrow donors. At the time of sampling, every cohort member was nominally healthy, though immune exposures that went unrecorded were likely present. The donor was CMV seropositive and belonged to the group of 270 or so seropositive cohort members. Every donor gave a peripheral blood sample, and the peripheral blood mononuclear cells from that sample were used for TCR beta sequencing. The Qiagen DNeasy Blood Extraction Kit was used to extract genomic DNA from the blood cell samples. Trimming takes 5 bases off V and 10 bases off J; junction bases not matched to a gene: 15. The germline V gene encodes CDR1 KGHSH and CDR2 LQKENI. Its CDR3 holds 15 amino acids, cysteine through phenylalanine. The CDR3 DNA has 45 bases and is translated from base 1.

Sample: PBMCs. This receptor was identified in a woman in her 70s in good health and CMV-seropositive. The sequence links TRBV18 to TRBJ2-3, and TRBD2 aligns with 7 junction nucleotides. In nucleotides, the sequence is TGTGCCAGCTCATTGACTAGCACCAGCTCCTATGCGCAGTATTTT. It codes for CASSLTSTSSYAQYF.